These 10 T cell receptor beta chains came from one sample sequenced in a study of T cells in Graves' hyperthyroidism and ophthalmopathy. Amplification yielded TCR beta CDR3 regions, with RNA transcripts as the source. The HTBI primer set was used in a first-round RT-PCR of the TCR CDR3. TCRdb redid the calling of the multiplex PCR reads with MiXCR, one entry per CDR3 protein. The repertoire holds fewer than 450,000 distinct CDR3 sequences, 11% to 15% seen once, with approximately 27% in the top ten. The sample comprised blood. The source of these receptors is a man in his forties or fifties with Graves' ophthalmopathy.

This clonotype was observed a handful of times. This chain links TRBV12-3 or TRBV12-4 with TRBJ2-5, with D unclear. The CDR3 consists of 13 residues. The V and J ends lost 5 bases and 11 bases respectively, with 18 bases between them. The DNA for the CDR3 is TGTGCCAGCAGTCCCTTTCCGAATTTAGGACAGTACTTC. It yields the protein CASSPFPNLGQYF.

This clonotype was counted ten times or more. The chain carries TRBV2 and TRBJ2-5, with 9 positions matching TRBD2. V gave up 0 bases and J gave up 5 bases; unmatched junction bases: 7. Germline V gene data show CDR1 as SNHLY and CDR2 as FYNNEI. The length of the CDR3 is 16 residues. CDR3 loop: CASSEALAGALETQYF. As DNA, the CDR3 is TGTGCCAGCAGTGAAGCTTTAGCGGGAGCACTCGAGACCCAGTACTTC.

This chain links TRBV28 with TRBJ2-7; 7 bases map to TRBD2. The CDR3 loop spans 15 amino acids. J was trimmed by 0 bases and V by 6 bases; bases with no gene match: 8. CDR1 and CDR2 (germline): MDHEN, SYDVKM. CDR3 in DNA: TGTGCCAGCAGCCCGCCGCGGGGGAGCTCCTACGAGCAGTACTTC. It translates to CASSPPRGSSYEQYF.

This clonotype was counted many times. The chain uses TRBV3-1 and TRBJ1-1; D unresolved. This CDR3 contains 13 residues. V shed 2 bases and J shed 1 base, with 5 bases lying between them. Germline V CDR1 and CDR2: LGHDT, YNNKEL (reference sequence). The chain's CDR3 is CASSQLGNTEAFF. CDR3 sequence (DNA): TGTGCCAGCAGCCAACTGGGGAACACTGAAGCTTTCTTT.

This clonotype was counted many times. The V and J genes are TRBV4-1 and TRBJ2-7; 9 bases match TRBD2. From germline, CDR1 is MGHRA and CDR2 YSYEKL. V was pared by 4 bases and J by 4 bases, with 8 bases of the junction left unmatched. The CDR3 runs to 15 residues. The DNA for the CDR3 is TGCGCCAGCAGCCGCGGACTAGCGAGCGGGTACGAGCAGTACTTC. Translated: CASSRGLASGYEQYF.

This clonotype was observed a few times. This chain uses TRBV9 with TRBJ1-1; the D gene is possibly TRBD1 (5 bases). The CDR3 totals 13 residues. The germline gives CDR1 SGDLS, CDR2 YYNGEE. With 0 bases removed from V and 6 bases from J, the gap between germline ends came to 9 bases. The DNA of the CDR3 is TGTGCCAGCAGCGTAGGGGGCGCCTCTGAAGCTTTCTTT. It translates to CASSVGGASEAFF.

In this sample, this clonotype turned up many times. V and J are TRBV5-1 and TRBJ2-4; D perhaps matches TRBD2 (6 bases). CDR1 is SGHRS and CDR2 is YFSETQ in the germline V gene. The CDR3 sequence is 14 residues long. The V and J ends lost 5 bases and 2 bases respectively, with 11 bases between them. The DNA of the CDR3 is TGCGCCAGCAGGTCGCTAGCGACCAAAAACATTCAGTACTTC. This sequence encodes CASRSLATKNIQYF.

This chain connects TRBV2 to TRBJ2-1; TRBD2 aligns across 15 bases. CDR1 and CDR2 (germline): SNHLY, FYNNEI. Trimming cost V 6 bases and J 13 bases; bases outside gene matches: 7. The CDR3 covers 14 residues. In DNA, the CDR3 is TGTGCCAGCAGGGCAGGGACTAGCGGGAGGATTCAGTTCTTC. As protein: CASRAGTSGRIQFF. Together with reference TRBV2 and TRBJ2-1, the CDR3 gives the full variable domain: EPEVTQTPSHQVTQMGQEVILRCVPISNHLYFYWYRQILGQKVEFLVSFYNNEISEKSEIFDDQFSVERPDGSNFTLKIRSTKLEDSAMYFCASRAGTSGRIQFFGPGTRLTVL.

This clonotype showed up many times. The chain has TRBV27 and TRBJ2-2; D might be TRBD1 (5 bases). This CDR3 is 16 amino acids long. The germline CDR1 and CDR2 sequences are MNHEY and SMNVEV (reference sequence). V was pared by 7 bases and J by 5 bases, with 20 bases between. The CDR3 DNA reads as TGTGCCAGCACCAGGGCGACCGCGAGAGGTACCGGGGAGCTGTTTTTT. This encodes CASTRATARGTGELFF.

In this sample, this clonotype turned up many times. The chain uses TRBV12-3 or TRBV12-4 and TRBJ2-7; D possibly uses TRBD1 or TRBD2 (5 bases each). The CDR3 totals 14 residues. V lost 3 bases to trimming and J lost 0 bases, with 9 bases between them. The CDR3 sequence: CASSFGTVSYEQYF. For the CDR3, the DNA is TGTGCCAGCAGTTTTGGGACGGTCTCCTACGAGCAGTACTTC.